This TCR beta chain was identified in a study of T cells after yellow fever vaccination. Across the whole study: Where fractions had low cell numbers, libraries were prepared from them with the SMART-Seq v4 Ultra Low Input RNA kit.

TCRdb re-analysed the 5' RACE reads in MiXCR, keeping a single row per CDR3 protein. The sample consists of a few hundred thousand distinct CDR3 sequences, around 10% of them appearing once. This clonotype was recorded a few times. Its cognate antigen is unknown. V lost 2 bases to trimming and J lost 4 bases, with 8 bases between them. Germline-derived CDR1 and CDR2 are MNHNY and SVGAGI (reference sequence). This CDR3 is 13 amino acids long. Study-level results: Bulk-population clonotypes that are abundant could appear as contaminants in FACS-sorted repertoires. Booster sampling recovered most clones from primary vaccination (96% CD4, roughly 90% CD8). The CD4 and CD8 compartments had a small share of their clonotypes in common.

The clonotype originates from a man between 18 and 29 years old who received the YFV17D yellow fever vaccine. The source material was PBMCs, sampled on the day of the first yellow fever vaccination. The chain employs TRBV6-6 and TRBJ1-2; D remains unclear. CDR3 sequence reads: CASSYPRVYGYTF. The CDR3 nucleotides read TGTGCCAGCAGTTACCCGAGGGTCTATGGCTACACCTTC.